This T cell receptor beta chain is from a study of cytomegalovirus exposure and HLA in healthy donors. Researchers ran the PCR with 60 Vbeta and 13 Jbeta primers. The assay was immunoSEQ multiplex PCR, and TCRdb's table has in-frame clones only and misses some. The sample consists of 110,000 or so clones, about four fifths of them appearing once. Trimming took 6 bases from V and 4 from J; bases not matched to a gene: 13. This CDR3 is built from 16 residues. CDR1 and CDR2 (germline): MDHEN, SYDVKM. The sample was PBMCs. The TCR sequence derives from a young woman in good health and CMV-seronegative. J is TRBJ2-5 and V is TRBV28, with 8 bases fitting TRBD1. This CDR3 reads CASRLAQGALRETQYF. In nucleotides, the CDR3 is TGTGCCAGCAGGCTTGCCCAGGGGGCGCTACGAGAGACCCAGTACTTC.